A single sample is the source of the 13 T cell receptor beta chains below, sequenced in a study of blood T cell repertoires in COVID-19. TCRdb keeps only in-frame clones here, not all; method: immunoSEQ multiplex PCR. Of hundreds of thousands of clones in the sample, around 85% were seen once. Sequenced material: peripheral blood. The origin of the receptors is a woman at least 80 years old with acute or convalescent COVID-19.

This clone was counted once. The chain links TRBV5-1 to TRBJ2-2, with 7 bases aligning to TRBD2. Trimming at V came to 4 bases and at J to 5 bases, leaving 11 bases not matched to a gene. The CDR3 is 16 residues long. Germline V gene data show CDR1 as SGHRS and CDR2 as YFSETQ. DNA for the CDR3: TGCGCCAGCAGCCCCTTTTTGGGCGGGAGAACCGGGGAGCTGTTTTTT. Residues: CASSPFLGGRTGELFF.

The chain employs TRBV7-6 and TRBJ2-4; TRBD1 matches 7 bases. There are 16 residues in the CDR3. With V trimmed by 5 bases and J by 7 bases, 14 bases remained unmatched. CDR1 SGHVS and CDR2 FNYEAQ come from the germline V gene. The CDR3 protein is CASSTHSRGSSNIQYF. The CDR3 bases are TGTGCCAGCAGCACCCATTCCAGGGGGTCGAGTAACATTCAGTACTTC.

CDR3: CASKADGGYYEQYF. The CDR3 bases are TGTGCCAGTAAGGCGGACGGGGGATACTACGAGCAGTACTTC. The V call is TRBV19, the J call TRBJ2-7, with a possible D match to TRBD2 (6 bases). Trimming left V 7 bases short and J 3 bases short, with 16 bases between. The V gene's germline CDR1 is LNHDA and CDR2 SQIVND (reference sequence). CDR3 size: 14 residues.

V is TRBV2 and J is TRBJ2-5, with D perhaps matching TRBD2 (6 bases). Looked up from germline, CDR1 is SNHLY and CDR2 is FYNNEI. The germline V and J ends were trimmed by 4 bases and 5 bases, with 8 bases remaining between them. There are 12 residues in the CDR3. Here the CDR3 DNA reads TGTGCCAGCAGTGTTCGGGGGGAGACCCAGTACTTC. Protein sequence: CASSVRGETQYF.

The J gene is TRBJ1-1, the V gene TRBV18, with 11 bases matching TRBD1. Germline V gene lookup returns CDR1 KGHSH and CDR2 LQKENI. This CDR3 is built from 15 residues. V was pared by 3 bases and J by 5 bases, with 5 bases of the junction left unmatched. The CDR3 nucleotides are TGTGCCAGCTCACCCGGACAGGGGGCCGCAACTGAAGCTTTCTTT. Its protein is CASSPGQGAATEAFF. Full variable domain (rest looked up from reference TRBV18 and TRBJ1-1): NAGVMQNPRHLVRRRGQEARLRCSPMKGHSHVYWYRQLPEEGLKFMVYLQKENIIDESGMPKERFSAEFPKEGPSILRIQQVVRGDSAAYFCASSPGQGAATEAFFGQGTRLTVV.

This clone was picked up a small number of times. This rearrangement joins TRBV29-1 to TRBJ2-5, with 10 bases lining up with TRBD2. Germline CDR1 SQVTM, CDR2 ANQGSEA. This CDR3 is 13 amino acids long. The V and J ends lost 1 base and 4 bases, in that order; junction bases with no gene match: 0. This CDR3 reads CSVEASGGETQYF. CDR3 in DNA: TGCAGCGTTGAAGCTAGCGGGGGAGAGACCCAGTACTTC.

With regard to this clone: The sample holds other DNA sequences that translate to the same CDR3. The CDR3: CASSRDRGNQPQHF. CDR3 DNA: TGTGCCAGCTCTCGGGACAGGGGCAATCAGCCCCAGCATTTT. The chain carries TRBV18 and TRBJ1-5; 9 nucleotides align to TRBD1. CDR1 and CDR2 from the germline V gene are KGHSH and LQKENI. With 6 bases clipped from V and 2 bases from J, the junction kept 2 bases outside the gene matches. CDR3 length: 14 residues.

J is TRBJ2-4 and V is TRBV7-8, with TRBD2 identical over 8 bases. There are 14 residues in the CDR3. J lost 8 bases, V lost 7 bases, and 10 bases had no gene match. Germline-derived CDR1 and CDR2 are SGHVS and FQNEAQ. CDR3 sequence: CASTTVRGAHIQYF. Written as DNA, the CDR3 is TGTGCCAGCACCACTGTGCGGGGGGCACACATTCAGTACTTC.

This rearrangement joins TRBV6-5 to TRBJ2-1; TRBD2 agrees at 12 bases. CDR3 length equals 14 residues. CDR1 is MNHEY, CDR2 SVGAGI, per germline. The J segment lost 13 bases and the V segment lost 5 bases, leaving 9 bases of the junction unmatched. The CDR3 region has the DNA TGTGCCAGCAGTCGGACTAGCGGGAACCCTGAACAGTTCTTC. Translation gives CASSRTSGNPEQFF.

V gene TRBV11-2 combines with J gene TRBJ2-1; 7 nucleotides match TRBD2. Germline CDR1 SGHAT, CDR2 FQNNGV. The V gene end was trimmed by 5 bases and the J gene end by 3 bases; junction bases not matched to a gene: 7. This CDR3 spans 15 amino acids. The CDR3 loop is CASSRNQRDYNEQFF. The CDR3 DNA is TGTGCCAGCAGCCGGAACCAGCGGGACTACAATGAGCAGTTCTTC.

V usage is TRBV18 and J usage is TRBJ2-1; 7 nucleotides agree with TRBD2. Germline CDR1 reads KGHSH; CDR2 reads LQKENI. The CDR3 loop spans 18 amino acids. V lost 1 base, J lost 7 bases, and 16 bases stayed unmatched. The CDR3 region is CASSPLRLGGGPRNEQFF. DNA for the CDR3: TGTGCCAGCTCACCACTCCGTCTGGGGGGAGGGCCGCGGAATGAGCAGTTCTTC.

The rearrangement uses TRBV4-2 and TRBJ2-7; maybe TRBD2 (5 bases). V lost 0 bases and J 7 bases, leaving 7 bases between the germline ends. This CDR3 contains 12 residues. Germline V CDR1 and CDR2: LGHNA, YNFKEQ. The DNA for the CDR3 is TGTGCCAGCAGCCAAGATGAGGGAGAGCAGTACTTC. Translating it yields CASSQDEGEQYF.

The chain carries TRBV5-1 and TRBJ2-4, with 7 bases fitting TRBD2. With 0 bases clipped from V and 1 base from J, the junction kept 1 base outside the gene matches. This CDR3 spans 15 amino acids. Germline V gene sequence: CDR1 SGHRS, CDR2 YFSETQ. The CDR3 DNA sequence: TGCGCCAGCAGCTTGGCCGGGGGGGCCAAAAACATTCAGTACTTC. Amino acid sequence: CASSLAGGAKNIQYF.